A selection of T cell receptor beta chains follows, all from one sample in a study of cytomegalovirus exposure and HLA in healthy donors. Sequencing used immunoSEQ multiplex PCR; TCRdb keeps in-frame clones, though not all of them. The profile covers under 300,000 clones, with about 86% appearing a single time and over 0.95% taken by the ten largest. The source material was PBMCs. The receptors derive from a woman between 18 and 29 years old in good health and CMV-seronegative. The CDR3 runs from the conserved cysteine through the conserved F or W. D genes are given only for firm matches. Clone size, where shown, is once, few, many, or a class for clones that have expanded.

>.|TRBJ2-1|TRBV28|.|13
TGTGCCATCCATTATCGGGGTAGCAATGAGCAGTTCTTC
CAIHYRGSNEQFF
>.|TRBJ2-5|TRBV5-1|TRBD2|15
TGCGCCAGCGGACGGACTAGCGGGGGACAAGAGACCCAGTACTTC
CASGRTSGGQETQYF
>.|TRBJ2-7|TRBV4-1|.|16
TGCGCCAGCAGCCAAGCCCCTGGAGGGAATTCCTACGAGCAGTACTTC
CASSQAPGGNSYEQYF
>.|TRBJ1-2|TRBV7-9|.|14
TGTGCCAGCAGCTTAAGGAGCGGCAGCGATGGCTACACCTTC
CASSLRSGSDGYTF
>.|TRBJ1-1|TRBV6-5|.|14
TGTGCCAGCAGAGGGAGGATATTGAACACTGAAGCTTTCTTT
CASRGRILNTEAFF
>.|TRBJ2-7|TRBV5-6|TRBD2|14
TGTGCCAGCAGCTTGGCCGGGGGGTCCTACGAGCAGTACTTC
CASSLAGGSYEQYF
>few|TRBJ1-5|TRBV30|.|12
TGTGCCTGGAGTGTACCGGAGCAGCCCCAGCATTTT
CAWSVPEQPQHF
>.|TRBJ2-1|TRBV5-1|TRBD1|14
TGCGCCAGCGGACCGGGACAGGGGGCCCTTGAGCAGTTCTTC
CASGPGQGALEQFF
>.|TRBJ2-7|TRBV4-2|.|14
TGTGCCAGCGGTCCGGGGACTGGAGACTACGAGCAGTACTTC
CASGPGTGDYEQYF
>.|TRBJ1-1|TRBV7-7|.|13
TGTGCTAGCAGCTACAGGGCGGACACTGAAGCTTTCTTT
CASSYRADTEAFF
>.|TRBJ1-4|TRBV15|TRBD1|15
TGTGCCACCAGCAGAGAGGGACAGGGTTGGGAAAAACTGTTTTTT
CATSREGQGWEKLFF
>.|TRBJ1-2|TRBV19|.|13
TGTGCCAGCAGATTGGGGGGAGAGTATGGCTACACCTTC
CASRLGGEYGYTF
>.|TRBJ2-3|TRBV10-2|TRBD2|14
TGCGCCAGCAGTCATGGGACTAGCACGAATACGCAGTATTTT
CASSHGTSTNTQYF
>.|TRBJ2-1|TRBV5-4|TRBD2|17
TGTGCCAGCAGCTTGGGGGGTAGGGGCGGGAGCTACAATGAGCAGTTCTTC
CASSLGGRGGSYNEQFF
>.|TRBJ2-3|TRBV5-1|TRBD2|14
TGCGCCAGCAGGCCGACTAGCGGCACAGATACGCAGTATTTT
CASRPTSGTDTQYF
>.|TRBJ1-3|TRBV29-1|.|16
TGCAGCGTTGAGCGTTGGGGCGACGACTCTGGAAACACCATATATTTT
CSVERWGDDSGNTIYF
>once|TRBJ2-5|TRBV7-9|.|13
TGTGCCAGCAGCCGGGACAACCAAGAGACCCAGTACTTC
CASSRDNQETQYF
>.|TRBJ2-7|TRBV6-5|TRBD2|13
TGTGCCAGCACCTCCTGGGAGGGAGAGGAGCAGTACTTC
CASTSWEGEEQYF
>few|TRBJ1-6|TRBV9|.|15
TGTGCCAGCAGCCCGCGGACAGACTATAATTCACCCCTCCACTTT
CASSPRTDYNSPLHF
>.|TRBJ2-2|TRBV27|TRBD2|16
TGTGCCAGCAGAGCGCAGGGAGGGGTTAACACCGGGGAGCTGTTTTTT
CASRAQGGVNTGELFF
>.|TRBJ1-1|TRBV5-1|.|13
TGCGCCAGCAGCTTGGGCGAGGAGGGTGAAGCTTTCTTT
CASSLGEEGEAFF
>.|TRBJ2-1|TRBV19|.|15
TGTGCCAGTAGAAAGTCAGGACAGCAGTACAATGAGCAGTTCTTC
CASRKSGQQYNEQFF
>.|TRBJ2-5|TRBV18|.|15
TGTGCCAGCTCACCACCGGAGGGCAGTAGGGAGACCCAGTACTTC
CASSPPEGSRETQYF
>.|TRBJ2-7|TRBV11-2|.|14
TGTGCCAGCAGCCCGAGGCGGATCTCCTACGAGCAGTACTTC
CASSPRRISYEQYF
>.|TRBJ1-2|TRBV5-1|TRBD1|15
TGCGCCAGCAGCGAAGACCAGGGGGGAGCGGGCGGCTACACCTTC
CASSEDQGGAGGYTF
>few|TRBJ2-1|TRBV7-8|.|18
TGTGCCAGCAGCTCAACATCCGGCGAACCGTGGGGGGTATTTGAGCAGTTCTTC
CASSSTSGEPWGVFEQFF
>once|TRBJ1-1|TRBV29-1|.|14
TGCAGCGTTGAAGTTCTGCGGGAGGACGCTGAAGCTTTCTTT
CSVEVLREDAEAFF
>.|TRBJ1-5|TRBV5-6|.|17
TGTGCCAGCAGCTTGGCCTCGGACAGTTGGGACAATCAGCCCCAGCATTTT
CASSLASDSWDNQPQHF
>once|TRBJ2-7|TRBV5-1|TRBD2|16
TGCGCCAGCAGTCAACTTCCGGGACTAGCAAGCTACGAGCAGTACTTC
CASSQLPGLASYEQYF
>.|TRBJ1-6|TRBV6-5|.|14
TGTGCCAGCAGTCAGGGTTGGGATAATTCACCCCTCCACTTT
CASSQGWDNSPLHF
>.|TRBJ2-3|TRBV11-2|TRBD2|15
TGTGCCAGCAGCTTAGGCGGGAGGAACACAGATACGCAGTATTTT
CASSLGGRNTDTQYF
>.|TRBJ2-4|TRBV2|TRBD1|13
TGTGCCAGCGACAGGGGCGCACTTAAACTTCAGTACTTC
CASDRGALKLQYF
>.|TRBJ2-7|TRBV27|TRBD1|14
TGTGCCAGCAGTCTTCAGGGGGCTAATTACGAGCAGTACTTC
CASSLQGANYEQYF
>.|TRBJ1-2|TRBV4-3|TRBD1|17
TGCGCCAGCAGCCAAGATGGACCTCAGACAGGGAGATATGGCTACACCTTC
CASSQDGPQTGRYGYTF
>.|TRBJ1-1|TRBV18|.|13
TGTGCCAGCTCCACGGGGGGCAACACTGAAGCTTTCTTT
CASSTGGNTEAFF
>.|TRBJ1-2|TRBV11-3|.|17
TGTGCCAGCAGCTTAGATTTATCGAGTGCCCTTAACTATGGCTACACCTTC
CASSLDLSSALNYGYTF
>.|TRBJ1-2|TRBV2|TRBD1|13
TGTGCCAGCAGTGAGACAGGGAACTATGGCTACACCTTC
CASSETGNYGYTF
>.|TRBJ1-4|TRBV4-2|TRBD1|15
TGTGCCAGCAGCCCGCGGGACAGGATCTCTGAAAAACTGTTTTTT
CASSPRDRISEKLFF